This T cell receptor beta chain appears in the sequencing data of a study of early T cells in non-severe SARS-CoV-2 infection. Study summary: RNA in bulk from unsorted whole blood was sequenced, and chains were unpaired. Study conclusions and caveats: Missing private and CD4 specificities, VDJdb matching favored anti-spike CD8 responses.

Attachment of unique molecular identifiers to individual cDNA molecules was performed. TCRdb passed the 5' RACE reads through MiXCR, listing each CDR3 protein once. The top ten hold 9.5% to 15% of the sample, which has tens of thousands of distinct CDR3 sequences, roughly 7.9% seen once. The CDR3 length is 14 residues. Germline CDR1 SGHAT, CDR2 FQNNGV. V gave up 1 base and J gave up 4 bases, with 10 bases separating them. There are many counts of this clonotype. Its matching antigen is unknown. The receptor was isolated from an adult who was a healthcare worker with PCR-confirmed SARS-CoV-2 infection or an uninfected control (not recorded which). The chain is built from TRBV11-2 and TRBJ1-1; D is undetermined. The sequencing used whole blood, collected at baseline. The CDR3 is CASSLAVGATEAFF. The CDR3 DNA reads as TGTGCCAGCAGCTTAGCGGTTGGCGCCACTGAAGCTTTCTTT.